One and the same sample provided the 10 T cell receptor beta chains below, sequenced in a study of CD8+ T cells in alopecia areata. As for treatment: oral pan-JAK inhibitor, 5-10 mg twice daily. Extraction of RNA preceded its reverse transcription into cDNA, which served as the sequencing template. Sequencing was performed with immunoSEQ multiplex PCR; in TCRdb, only in-frame clones are kept and a portion is missing. Altogether around 200,000 clones are present, around 65% being singletons, with the ten largest covering around 4.2%. This specimen consisted of CD4+ T cells sorted from blood, obtained at week 4, from a patient treated with tofacitinib. The receptor source for this set is a human donor with alopecia areata.

The J gene is TRBJ1-2, the V gene TRBV29-1; the D gene is possibly TRBD1 (5 bases). Trimming pared 7 bases from V and 3 bases from J, leaving 9 bases between. The CDR3 has 11 residues. Germline V gene lookup returns CDR1 SQVTM and CDR2 ANQGSEA. The CDR3 sequence: CSAPGHYGYTF. Here the CDR3 DNA reads TGCAGCGCCCCGGGGCACTATGGCTACACCTTC.

The rearrangement links TRBV28 to TRBJ2-7, with D perhaps matching TRBD1 (5 bases). V dropped 7 bases and J dropped 5 bases, with 15 bases sitting between them. There are 13 residues in the CDR3. CDR1 is MDHEN and CDR2 is SYDVKM in the germline V gene. The CDR3 bases are TGTGCCAGCACCCCGTTTCAGGGTAACGAGCAGTACTTC. This codes for CASTPFQGNEQYF.

V and J are TRBV7-3 and TRBJ2-7; 7 bases map to TRBD2. V shed 8 bases, J shed 3 bases, and the junction held 7 bases outside the gene matches. Germline V gene data show CDR1 as SGHTA and CDR2 as FQGTGA. The CDR3 loop spans 13 amino acids. Written as DNA, the CDR3 is TGTGCCAGCCGGGGGGACGGAGACTACGAGCAGTACTTC. Protein sequence: CASRGDGDYEQYF. Together with reference TRBV7-3 and TRBJ2-7, the CDR3 gives the full variable domain: GAGVSQTPSNKVTEKGKYVELRCDPISGHTALYWYRQSLGQGPEFLIYFQGTGAADDSGLPNDRFFAVRPEGSVSTLKIQRTERGDSAVYLCASRGDGDYEQYFGPGTRLTVT.

The genes are TRBV15 and TRBJ2-5; perhaps TRBD1 as D (5 bases). With 0 bases removed from V and 6 bases from J, the gap between germline ends came to 11 bases. From germline, CDR1 is LNHNV and CDR2 YYDKDF (reference sequence). CDR3 length: 14 residues. CDR3 nucleotide sequence: TGTGCCACCAGCAGAGATAGGGGTTTGCAGACCCAGTACTTC. Residues: CATSRDRGLQTQYF.

The J gene is TRBJ2-7, the V gene TRBV5-5; no clear D. The V end was cut by 0 bases, the J end by 0 bases, with 7 bases between. The CDR3 sequence is 14 residues long. Looked up from germline, CDR1 is SGHKS and CDR2 is YYEKEE (reference sequence). The CDR3 DNA reads as TGTGCCAGCAGCTTGGGGCGTAGCTCCTACGAGCAGTACTTC. It yields the protein CASSLGRSSYEQYF.

This clone was counted between two and nine times. The chain carries TRBV6-5 and TRBJ2-7; no definite D call. CDR1 and CDR2 from the germline V gene are MNHEY and SVGAGI. Trimming shortened V by 7 bases and J by 2 bases, and 15 bases separated the two germline ends. The CDR3 runs to 14 residues. This CDR3 reads CASTIRRGAYEQYF. CDR3 coding DNA: TGTGCCAGCACCATAAGGCGAGGAGCCTACGAGCAGTACTTC.

The sample holds one count of this clone. The V and J genes are TRBV7-9 and TRBJ1-1; the match to TRBD1 covers 7 bases. Germline-derived CDR1 and CDR2 are SEHNR and FQNEAQ (reference sequence). The CDR3 loop spans 12 amino acids. V was pared by 5 bases and J by 9 bases, with 6 bases of the junction left unmatched. CDR3 residues: CASSQGDSQAFF. DNA for the CDR3: TGTGCCAGCAGCCAGGGGGACAGTCAAGCTTTCTTT.

The V and J genes are TRBV29-1 and TRBJ1-4; D gene uncertain. V lost 6 bases and J lost 0, with 11 bases in between. The CDR3 contains 14 residues. Germline V lookup: CDR1 SQVTM, CDR2 ANQGSEA. The CDR3 DNA reads TGCAGCGTGCGCAGACAAGCAACTAATGAAAAACTGTTTTTT. This gives the protein CSVRRQATNEKLFF.

The rearrangement joins TRBV5-1 to TRBJ2-1; D might be TRBD1 (5 bases). The germline V gene encodes CDR1 SGHRS and CDR2 YFSETQ. Trimming cost V 0 bases and J 5 bases, with 12 bases left between them. The CDR3 loop spans 15 amino acids. The CDR3, as DNA: TGCGCCAGCAGCTTGGAGTCCAGGGATCACAATGAGCAGTTCTTC. It encodes CASSLESRDHNEQFF.

The rearrangement uses TRBV7-9 and TRBJ2-3; D is undetermined. Germline V CDR1 and CDR2: SEHNR, FQNEAQ (reference sequence). The CDR3 covers 12 residues. V gave up 5 bases and J gave up 4 bases, with 7 bases separating them. The CDR3 nucleotides read TGTGCCAGCAGCCCCCTATCAGATACGCAGTATTTT. Translating gives CASSPLSDTQYF.